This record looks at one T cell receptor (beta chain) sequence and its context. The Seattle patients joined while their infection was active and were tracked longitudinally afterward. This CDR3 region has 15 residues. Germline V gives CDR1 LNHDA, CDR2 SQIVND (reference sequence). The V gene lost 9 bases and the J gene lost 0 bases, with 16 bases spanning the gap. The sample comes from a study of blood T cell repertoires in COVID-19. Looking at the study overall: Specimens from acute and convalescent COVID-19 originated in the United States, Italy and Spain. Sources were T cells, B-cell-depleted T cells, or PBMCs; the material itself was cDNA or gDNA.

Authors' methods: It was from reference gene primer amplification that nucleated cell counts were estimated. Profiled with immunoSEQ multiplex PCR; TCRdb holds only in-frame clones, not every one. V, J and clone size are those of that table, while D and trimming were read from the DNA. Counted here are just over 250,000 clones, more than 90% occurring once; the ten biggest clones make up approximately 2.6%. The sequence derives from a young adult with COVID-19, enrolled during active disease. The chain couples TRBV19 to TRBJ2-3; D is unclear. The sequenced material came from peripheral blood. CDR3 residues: CASTAFLSSTDTQYF. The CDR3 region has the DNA TGTGCCAGCACAGCATTCCTGTCTAGCACAGATACGCAGTATTTT.